The 11 T cell receptor beta chains presented below share a single source sample, sequenced in a study of T cell responses to AZD1222 COVID-19 vaccine. The protocol was immunoSEQ multiplex PCR, while the TCRdb copy is restricted to in-frame clones and leaves out a portion. Here the sample spans around 130,000 clones, roughly 90% being singletons. The specimen comprised peripheral blood, sampled 28 days after the second AZD1222 dose. The source is an adult who received the AZD1222 COVID-19 vaccine.

Of note for this clone: Because it lacks the conserved phenylalanine or tryptophan at the end, this CDR3 is likely a read error. The DNA is left out, because the CDR3 cannot be placed on it with certainty; the CDR3 is given as TCRdb lists it. V is TRBV6-2 or TRBV6-3 and J is TRBJ2-7. The germline CDR1 and CDR2 sequences are MNHEY and SVGEGT. The CDR3 length equals 13 residues, ends included. This CDR3 reads CASSYSNGTPLLI.

The CDR3 region has the DNA TGCGCCAGCAGCTACACACAGGGAAACACTGAAGCTTTCTTT. This translates into CASSYTQGNTEAFF. This chain links TRBV5-1 with TRBJ1-1; D possibly corresponds to TRBD1 (6 bases). The CDR3 is made up of 14 amino acids. The V end lost 3 bases, the J end lost 2 bases, and 11 bases lay between the germline ends. CDR1 SGHRS and CDR2 YFSETQ come from the germline V gene.

The chain couples TRBV2 to TRBJ1-3, with 7 bases that match TRBD1. The CDR3 extends over 14 amino acids. The ends lost 9 bases at V and 2 bases at J; junction bases unmatched: 7. Germline V lookup: CDR1 SNHLY, CDR2 FYNNEI. The CDR3 region has the DNA TGTGCCAGACAGGGGTTTCGGGCTGGAAACACCATATATTTT. It is translated as CARQGFRAGNTIYF.

The chain recombines TRBV9 with TRBJ2-1; 10 bases are a match to TRBD2. This CDR3 comprises 15 residues. After removal of 4 bases from V and 8 bases from J, the junction contained 9 bases not matched to a gene. CDR1 is SGDLS and CDR2 is YYNGEE in the germline V gene. The CDR3 nucleotides read TGTGCCAGCAGCCCGCGGGCTAGCGGGAGCTATGAGCAGTTCTTC. It translates to CASSPRASGSYEQFF.

V gene TRBV6-1 combines with J gene TRBJ2-1; 9 bases fit TRBD2. CDR1 is MNHNS, CDR2 SASEGT, per germline. Trimming at V came to 3 bases and at J to 3 bases, leaving 6 bases not matched to a gene. This CDR3 comprises 16 residues. Here the CDR3 DNA reads TGTGCCAGCAGTGATCCATCGCGGGGGGGCTACAATGAGCAGTTCTTC. This gives the protein CASSDPSRGGYNEQFF.

The chain employs TRBV4-2 and TRBJ1-2, with D perhaps TRBD1 (5 bases). The V gene lost 0 bases and the J gene lost 3 bases, with 11 bases spanning the gap. Germline V gives CDR1 LGHNA, CDR2 YNFKEQ. The CDR3 has 15 residues. The CDR3 reads CASSQDGRGDYGYTF. As DNA, the CDR3 is TGTGCCAGCAGCCAAGATGGCCGGGGGGACTATGGCTACACCTTC.

This chain joins TRBV5-1 and TRBJ2-7, with D possibly matching TRBD2 (6 bases). CDR3 size: 15 residues. Between the trimmed V and J ends, which lost 0 bases and 0 bases, there was a span of 10 bases. Germline CDR1 and CDR2: SGHRS and YFSETQ. The CDR3: CASSLDGRSSYEQYF. Written as DNA, the CDR3 is TGCGCCAGCAGCTTGGATGGGAGGAGCTCCTACGAGCAGTACTTC.

V is TRBV6-2 or TRBV6-3 and J is TRBJ2-2, with 8 positions matching TRBD1. The CDR3 runs to 16 residues. J lost 5 bases, V lost 4 bases, and 9 bases had no gene match. Germline V gene data show CDR1 as MNHEY and CDR2 as SVGEGT. The CDR3, as DNA: TGTGCCAGCAGTTTATGGACAGGGACCGGGACCGGGGAGCTGTTTTTT. Translation: CASSLWTGTGTGELFF.

The chain employs TRBV7-2 and TRBJ2-7; D unresolved. The CDR3 length is 12 residues. The V gene's germline CDR1 is SGHTA and CDR2 FQGNSA. Trimming took 7 bases from V and 4 from J, leaving 11 bases between them. The CDR3 region has the DNA TGTGCCAGCACCTCGACACCTTACGAGCAGTACTTC. Translation gives CASTSTPYEQYF.

This rearrangement joins TRBV7-2 to TRBJ2-1; D is unclear. This CDR3 comprises 12 residues. Germline V gives CDR1 SGHTA, CDR2 FQGNSA. Trimming cost V 3 bases and J 9 bases, with 9 bases left between them. CDR3 in amino acids: CASSFEVVEQFF. The CDR3 DNA reads TGTGCCAGCAGCTTCGAGGTAGTTGAGCAGTTCTTC.

V usage is TRBV12-5 and J usage is TRBJ1-5; D gene unclear. Germline-derived CDR1 and CDR2 are LGHNT and FRNRAP. V lost 7 bases and J 9 bases, leaving 13 bases between the germline ends. The CDR3 is made up of 12 amino acids. CDR3 nucleotides: TGTGCTAGTGCCAGGACTCGATTGCCCCAGCATTTT. It encodes CASARTRLPQHF.